The T cell receptor beta chain described here comes from a study of regulatory T cells in long-lasting Graves disease. CDR1 and CDR2 from the germline V gene are SEHNR and FQNEAQ (reference sequence). The V gene end was trimmed by 4 bases and the J gene end by 2 bases; junction bases not matched to a gene: 7. The CDR3 runs to 16 residues. Time point specified: persistent/refractory GD, antithyroid drugs over 5 years with positive TRAb. Construction of the TCR library relied on RNA isolated from PBMCs. To make TCR beta libraries, researchers used iRepertoire HTBI primers and Arm-PCR of CDR3 regions. TCRdb re-analysed the multiplex PCR reads in MiXCR, keeping a single row per CDR3 protein. The table records some 420,000 distinct CDR3 sequences, under 25% of them present only once.

This receptor was obtained from a female donor with Graves disease. The chain joins TRBV7-9 to TRBJ2-3, with TRBD1 matching over 9 bases. Here the sequenced sample was peripheral blood mononuclear cells (PBMCs), taken when the disease was refractory, from a patient treated with antithyroid drugs. CDR3: CASSSTTGGFTDTQYF. CDR3 coding DNA: TGTGCCAGCAGCTCCACGACAGGGGGATTCACAGATACGCAGTATTTT.